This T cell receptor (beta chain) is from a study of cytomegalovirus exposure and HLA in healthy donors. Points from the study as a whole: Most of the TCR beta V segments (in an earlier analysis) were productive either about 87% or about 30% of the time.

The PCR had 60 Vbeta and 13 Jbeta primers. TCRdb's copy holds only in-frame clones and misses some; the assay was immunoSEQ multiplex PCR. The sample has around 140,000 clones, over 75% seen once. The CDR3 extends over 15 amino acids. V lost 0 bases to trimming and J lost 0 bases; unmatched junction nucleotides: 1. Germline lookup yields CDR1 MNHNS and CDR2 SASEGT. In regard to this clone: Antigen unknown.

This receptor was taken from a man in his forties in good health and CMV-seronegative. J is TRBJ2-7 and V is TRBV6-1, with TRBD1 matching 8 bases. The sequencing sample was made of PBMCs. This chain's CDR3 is CASSEAGTGSYEQYF. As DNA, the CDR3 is TGTGCCAGCAGTGAAGCCGGGACAGGCTCCTACGAGCAGTACTTC.